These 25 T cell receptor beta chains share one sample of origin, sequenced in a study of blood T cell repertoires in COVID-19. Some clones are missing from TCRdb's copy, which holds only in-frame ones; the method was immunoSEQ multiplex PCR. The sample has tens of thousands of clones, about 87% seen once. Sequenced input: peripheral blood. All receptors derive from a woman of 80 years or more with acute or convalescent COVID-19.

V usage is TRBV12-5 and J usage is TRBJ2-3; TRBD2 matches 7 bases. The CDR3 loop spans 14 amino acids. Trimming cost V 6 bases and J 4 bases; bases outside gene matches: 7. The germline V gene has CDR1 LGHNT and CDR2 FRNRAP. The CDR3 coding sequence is TGTGCTAGTGGGATAGCGGGCTTAGCAGATACGCAGTATTTT. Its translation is CASGIAGLADTQYF.

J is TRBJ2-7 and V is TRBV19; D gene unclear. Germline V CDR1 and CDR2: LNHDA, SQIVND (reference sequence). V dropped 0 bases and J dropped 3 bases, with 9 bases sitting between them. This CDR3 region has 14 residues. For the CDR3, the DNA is TGTGCCAGTAGTATAGATCTGCGGAACTACGAGCAGTACTTC. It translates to CASSIDLRNYEQYF.

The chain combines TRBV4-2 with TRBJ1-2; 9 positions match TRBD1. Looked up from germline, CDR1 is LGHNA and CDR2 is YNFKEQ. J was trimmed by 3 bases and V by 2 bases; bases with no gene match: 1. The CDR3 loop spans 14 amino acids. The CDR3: CASSQRDRDYGYTF. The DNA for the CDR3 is TGTGCCAGCAGCCAACGGGACAGGGACTATGGCTACACCTTC.

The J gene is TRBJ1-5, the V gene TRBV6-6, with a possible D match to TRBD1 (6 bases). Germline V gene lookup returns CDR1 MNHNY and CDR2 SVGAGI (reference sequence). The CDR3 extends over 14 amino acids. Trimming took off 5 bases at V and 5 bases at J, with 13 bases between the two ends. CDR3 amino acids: CASSPTGRDQPQHF. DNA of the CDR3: TGTGCCAGCAGTCCGACAGGTCGGGATCAGCCCCAGCATTTT.

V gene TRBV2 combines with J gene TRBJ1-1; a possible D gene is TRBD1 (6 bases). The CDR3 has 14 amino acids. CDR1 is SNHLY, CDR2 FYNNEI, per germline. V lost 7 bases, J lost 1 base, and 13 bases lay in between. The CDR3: CASIRGNQNTEAFF. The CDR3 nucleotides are TGTGCCAGCATCAGGGGTAATCAGAACACTGAAGCTTTCTTT.

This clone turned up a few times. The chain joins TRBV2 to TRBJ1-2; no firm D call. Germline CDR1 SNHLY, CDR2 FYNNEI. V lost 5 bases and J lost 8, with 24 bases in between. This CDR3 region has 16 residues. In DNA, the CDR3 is TGTGCCAGCAGTCCACCCCCGACCCTCCCTCGGGAGGGCTACACCTTC. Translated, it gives CASSPPPTLPREGYTF. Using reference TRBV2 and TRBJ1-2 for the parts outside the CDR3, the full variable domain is EPEVTQTPSHQVTQMGQEVILRCVPISNHLYFYWYRQILGQKVEFLVSFYNNEISEKSEIFDDQFSVERPDGSNFTLKIRSTKLEDSAMYFCASSPPPTLPREGYTFGSGTRLTVV.

The CDR3 DNA reads as TGCAGCGGGAGTGGGGACAGTAATGAAAAACTGTTTTTT. Protein product: CSGSGDSNEKLFF. The rearrangement links TRBV29-1 to TRBJ1-4; 7 bases are shared with TRBD1. In germline, CDR1 is SQVTM, CDR2 ANQGSEA. Trimming at V came to 7 bases and at J to 4 bases, leaving 6 bases not matched to a gene. The CDR3 is 13 amino acids.

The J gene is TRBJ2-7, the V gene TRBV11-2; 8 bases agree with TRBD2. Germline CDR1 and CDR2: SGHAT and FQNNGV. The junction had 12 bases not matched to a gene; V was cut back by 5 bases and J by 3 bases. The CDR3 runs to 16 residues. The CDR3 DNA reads TGTGCCAGCAGCCCTCGGCATAGCGGGGCTAACTACGAGCAGTACTTC. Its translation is CASSPRHSGANYEQYF.

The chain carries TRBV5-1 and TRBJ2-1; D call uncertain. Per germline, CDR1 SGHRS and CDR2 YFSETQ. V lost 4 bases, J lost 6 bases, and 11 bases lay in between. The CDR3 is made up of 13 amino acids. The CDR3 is CASSPGSVNEQFF. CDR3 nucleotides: TGCGCCAGCAGCCCAGGATCGGTCAATGAGCAGTTCTTC.

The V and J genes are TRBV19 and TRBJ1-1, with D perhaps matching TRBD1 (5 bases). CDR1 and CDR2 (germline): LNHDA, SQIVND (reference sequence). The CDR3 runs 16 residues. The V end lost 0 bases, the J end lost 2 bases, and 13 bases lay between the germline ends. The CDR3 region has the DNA TGTGCCAGTAGTATAGATCGCCGACAGCGAAACACTGAAGCTTTCTTT. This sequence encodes CASSIDRRQRNTEAFF.

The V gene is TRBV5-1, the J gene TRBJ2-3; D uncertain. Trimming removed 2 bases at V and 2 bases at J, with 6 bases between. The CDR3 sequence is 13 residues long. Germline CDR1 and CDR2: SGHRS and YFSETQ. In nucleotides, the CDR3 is TGCGCCAGCAGCTTATCCTACACAGATACGCAGTATTTT. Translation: CASSLSYTDTQYF.

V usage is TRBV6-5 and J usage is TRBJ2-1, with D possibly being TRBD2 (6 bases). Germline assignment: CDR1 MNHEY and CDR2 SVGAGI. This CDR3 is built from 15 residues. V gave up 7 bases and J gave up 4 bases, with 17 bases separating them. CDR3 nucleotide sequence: TGTGCCAGCACCCCACTAGCCGTGGGATACAATGAGCAGTTCTTC. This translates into CASTPLAVGYNEQFF.

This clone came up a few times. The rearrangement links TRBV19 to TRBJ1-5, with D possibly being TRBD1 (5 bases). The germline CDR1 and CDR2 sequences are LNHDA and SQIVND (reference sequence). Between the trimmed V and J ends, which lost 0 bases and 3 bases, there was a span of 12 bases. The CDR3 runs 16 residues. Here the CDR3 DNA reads TGTGCCAGTAGTATAGATCCCAGGGTGTACAATCAGCCCCAGCATTTT. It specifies CASSIDPRVYNQPQHF.

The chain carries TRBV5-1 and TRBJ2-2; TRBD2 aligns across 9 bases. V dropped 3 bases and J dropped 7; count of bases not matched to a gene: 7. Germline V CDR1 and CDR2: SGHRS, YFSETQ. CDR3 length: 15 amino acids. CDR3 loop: CASSSIAGASGELFF. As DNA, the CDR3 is TGCGCCAGCAGCTCTATAGCGGGGGCTAGCGGGGAGCTGTTTTTT.

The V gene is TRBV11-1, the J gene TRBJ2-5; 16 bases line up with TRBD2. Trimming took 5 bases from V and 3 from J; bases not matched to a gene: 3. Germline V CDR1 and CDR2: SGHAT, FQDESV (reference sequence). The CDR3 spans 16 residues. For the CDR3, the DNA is TGTGCCAGCAGCATAGGGACTAGCGGGAGGGAAGAGACCCAGTACTTC. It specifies CASSIGTSGREETQYF.

CDR3 region: CASATGITQGQPQHF. Written as DNA, the CDR3 is TGTGCCAGTGCCACAGGAATAACGCAAGGGCAGCCCCAGCATTTT. The chain recombines TRBV19 with TRBJ1-5; the D gene is possibly TRBD1 (5 bases). From germline, CDR1 is LNHDA and CDR2 SQIVND (reference sequence). This CDR3 region has 15 residues. V lost 8 bases, J lost 7 bases, and 21 bases lay in between.

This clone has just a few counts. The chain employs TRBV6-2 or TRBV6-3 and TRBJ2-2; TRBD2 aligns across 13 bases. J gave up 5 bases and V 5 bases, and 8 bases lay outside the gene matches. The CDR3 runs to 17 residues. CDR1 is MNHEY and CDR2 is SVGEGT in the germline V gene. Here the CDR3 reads CASSRRTSGGLTGELFF. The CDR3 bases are TGTGCCAGCAGTCGGCGGACTAGCGGGGGACTTACCGGGGAGCTGTTTTTT.

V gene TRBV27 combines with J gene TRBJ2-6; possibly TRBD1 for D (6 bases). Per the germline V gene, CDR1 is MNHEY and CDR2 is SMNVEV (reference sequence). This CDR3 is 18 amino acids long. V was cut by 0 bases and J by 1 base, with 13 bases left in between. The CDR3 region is CASSLSARGASGANVLTF. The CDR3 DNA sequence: TGTGCCAGCAGTTTATCGGCCAGGGGTGCGTCTGGGGCCAACGTCCTGACTTTC.

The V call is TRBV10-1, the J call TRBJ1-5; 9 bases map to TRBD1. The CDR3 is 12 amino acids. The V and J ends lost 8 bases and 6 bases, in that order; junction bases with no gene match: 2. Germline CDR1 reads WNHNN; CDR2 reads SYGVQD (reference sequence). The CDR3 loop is CASGTGSQPQHF. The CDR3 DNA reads TGCGCCAGCGGGACAGGGAGTCAGCCCCAGCATTTT.

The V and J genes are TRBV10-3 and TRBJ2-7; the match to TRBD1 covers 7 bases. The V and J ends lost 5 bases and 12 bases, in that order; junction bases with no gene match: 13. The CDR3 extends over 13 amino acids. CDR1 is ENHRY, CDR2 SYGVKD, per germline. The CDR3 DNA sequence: TGTGCCATCAGTCCGGGACAGTCAAGCGAGGGGTACTTC. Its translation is CAISPGQSSEGYF.

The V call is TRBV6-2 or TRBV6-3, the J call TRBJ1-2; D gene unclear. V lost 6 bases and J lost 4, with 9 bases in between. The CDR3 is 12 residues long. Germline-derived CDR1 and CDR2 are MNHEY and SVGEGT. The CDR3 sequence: CASSYNVYGYTF. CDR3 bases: TGTGCCAGCAGCTATAATGTCTATGGCTACACCTTC.

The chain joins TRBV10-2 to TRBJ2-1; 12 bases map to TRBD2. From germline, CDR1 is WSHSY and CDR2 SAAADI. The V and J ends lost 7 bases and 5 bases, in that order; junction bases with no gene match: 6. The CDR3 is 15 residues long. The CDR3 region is CASTGTSGLDNEQFF. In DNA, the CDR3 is TGCGCCAGCACTGGGACTAGCGGGTTAGACAATGAGCAGTTCTTC.

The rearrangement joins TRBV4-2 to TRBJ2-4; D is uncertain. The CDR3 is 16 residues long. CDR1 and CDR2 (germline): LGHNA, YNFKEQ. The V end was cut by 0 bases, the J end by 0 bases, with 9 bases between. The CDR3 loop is CASSQEGNLAKNIQYF. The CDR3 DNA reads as TGTGCCAGCAGCCAAGAGGGCAACCTAGCCAAAAACATTCAGTACTTC.

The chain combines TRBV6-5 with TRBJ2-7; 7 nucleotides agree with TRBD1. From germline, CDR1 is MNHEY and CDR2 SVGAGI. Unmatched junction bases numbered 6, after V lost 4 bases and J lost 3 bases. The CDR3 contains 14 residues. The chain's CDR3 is CASSFSNRGYEQYF. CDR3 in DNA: TGTGCCAGCAGTTTTTCAAACAGGGGCTACGAGCAGTACTTC.

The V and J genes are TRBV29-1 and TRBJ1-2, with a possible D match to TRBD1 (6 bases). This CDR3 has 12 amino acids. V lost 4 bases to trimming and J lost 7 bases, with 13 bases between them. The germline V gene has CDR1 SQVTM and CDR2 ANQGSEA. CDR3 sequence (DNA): TGCAGCGTTGGGGCAGGGGCGGGTGGCTACACCTTC. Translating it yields CSVGAGAGGYTF.